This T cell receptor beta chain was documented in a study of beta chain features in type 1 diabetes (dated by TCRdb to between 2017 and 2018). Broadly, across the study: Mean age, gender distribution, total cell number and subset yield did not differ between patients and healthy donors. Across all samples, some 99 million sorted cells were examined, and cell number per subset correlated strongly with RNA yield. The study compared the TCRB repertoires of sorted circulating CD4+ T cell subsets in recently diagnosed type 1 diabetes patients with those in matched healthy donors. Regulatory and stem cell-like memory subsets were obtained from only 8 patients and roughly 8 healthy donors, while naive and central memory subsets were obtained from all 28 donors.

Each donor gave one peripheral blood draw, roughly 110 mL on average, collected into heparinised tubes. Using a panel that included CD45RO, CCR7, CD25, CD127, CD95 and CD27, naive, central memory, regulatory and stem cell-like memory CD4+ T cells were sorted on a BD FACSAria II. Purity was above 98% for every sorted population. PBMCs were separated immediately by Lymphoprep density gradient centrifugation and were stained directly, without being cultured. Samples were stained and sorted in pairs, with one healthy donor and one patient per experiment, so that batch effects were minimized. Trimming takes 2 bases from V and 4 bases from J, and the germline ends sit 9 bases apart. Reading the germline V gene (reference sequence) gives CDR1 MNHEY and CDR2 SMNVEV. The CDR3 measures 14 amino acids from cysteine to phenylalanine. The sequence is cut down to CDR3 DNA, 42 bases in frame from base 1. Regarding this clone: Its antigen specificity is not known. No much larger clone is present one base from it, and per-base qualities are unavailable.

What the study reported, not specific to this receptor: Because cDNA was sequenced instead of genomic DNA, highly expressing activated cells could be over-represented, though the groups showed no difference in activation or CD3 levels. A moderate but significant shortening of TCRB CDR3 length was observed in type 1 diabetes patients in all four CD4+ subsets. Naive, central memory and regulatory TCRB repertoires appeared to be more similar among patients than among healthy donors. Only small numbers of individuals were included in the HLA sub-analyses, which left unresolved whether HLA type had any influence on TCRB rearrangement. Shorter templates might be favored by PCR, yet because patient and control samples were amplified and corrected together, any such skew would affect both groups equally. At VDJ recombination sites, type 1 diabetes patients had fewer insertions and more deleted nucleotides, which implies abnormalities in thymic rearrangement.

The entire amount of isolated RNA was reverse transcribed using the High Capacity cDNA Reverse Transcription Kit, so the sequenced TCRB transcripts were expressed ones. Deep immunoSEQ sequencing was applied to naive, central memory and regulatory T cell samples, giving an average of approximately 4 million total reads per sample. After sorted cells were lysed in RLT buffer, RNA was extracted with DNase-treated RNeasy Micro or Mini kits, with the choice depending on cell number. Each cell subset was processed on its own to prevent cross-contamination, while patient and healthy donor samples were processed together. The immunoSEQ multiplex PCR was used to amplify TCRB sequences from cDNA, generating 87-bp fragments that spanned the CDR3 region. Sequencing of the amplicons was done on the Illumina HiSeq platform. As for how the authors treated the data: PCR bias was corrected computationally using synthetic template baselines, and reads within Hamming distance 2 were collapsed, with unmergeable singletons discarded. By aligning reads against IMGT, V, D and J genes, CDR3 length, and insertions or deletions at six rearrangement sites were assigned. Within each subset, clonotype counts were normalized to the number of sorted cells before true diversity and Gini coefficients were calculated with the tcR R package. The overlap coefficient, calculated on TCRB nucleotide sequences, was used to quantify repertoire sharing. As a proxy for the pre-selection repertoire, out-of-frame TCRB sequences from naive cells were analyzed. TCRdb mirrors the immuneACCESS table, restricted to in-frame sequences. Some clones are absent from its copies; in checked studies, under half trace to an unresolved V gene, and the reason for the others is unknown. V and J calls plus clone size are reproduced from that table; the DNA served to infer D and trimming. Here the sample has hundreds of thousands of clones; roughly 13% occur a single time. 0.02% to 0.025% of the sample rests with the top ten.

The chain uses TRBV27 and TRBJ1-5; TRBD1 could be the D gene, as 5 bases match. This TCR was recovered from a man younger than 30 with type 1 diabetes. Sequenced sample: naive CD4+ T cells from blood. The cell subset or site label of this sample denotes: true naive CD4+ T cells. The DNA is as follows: TGTGCCAGCAGTTTACAGGGATTAAATCAGCCCCAGCATTTT. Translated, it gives CASSLQGLNQPQHF.